This TCR beta chain is drawn from a study of T-cell reconstitution after alpha-beta-depleted transplantation in children. The study, taken as a whole, reports: At the one-year point after transplant, T-cell counts and TCRbeta diversity were found to come mostly from T cells that had been newly produced. Surviving thymic progenitors and recipient T cells were the source of high TCRbeta diversity at day 60 in some patients. Reportedly, only several hundred clones from non-depleted graft cells drove alpha-beta T-cell counts at about two months.

It was with unique molecular identifiers that the TCRbeta library was prepared. Each CDR3 protein is one row after TCRdb ran MiXCR on the PCR reads. This sample has approximately 27,000 distinct CDR3 sequences, with roughly 19% found just once. This clonotype was observed a handful of times. Its antigen is currently unknown. This CDR3 is 14 amino acids long. V lost 2 bases and J lost 2, with 8 bases in between. This TCR was recovered from a male patient aged 2-9 years who had a stem cell transplant for acute lymphoblastic leukemia, so the T cells may come from the graft donor. This sample comprised PBMCs, mostly from graft donor cells, obtained 60 days after TCRalphabeta/CD19-depleted stem cell transplant. The V gene is TRBV12-3 or TRBV12-4, the J gene TRBJ2-3, with D hard to call. CDR3 loop: CASSLLANTDTQYF. The CDR3 DNA is TGTGCCAGCAGTTTACTGGCAAACACAGATACGCAGTATTTT.